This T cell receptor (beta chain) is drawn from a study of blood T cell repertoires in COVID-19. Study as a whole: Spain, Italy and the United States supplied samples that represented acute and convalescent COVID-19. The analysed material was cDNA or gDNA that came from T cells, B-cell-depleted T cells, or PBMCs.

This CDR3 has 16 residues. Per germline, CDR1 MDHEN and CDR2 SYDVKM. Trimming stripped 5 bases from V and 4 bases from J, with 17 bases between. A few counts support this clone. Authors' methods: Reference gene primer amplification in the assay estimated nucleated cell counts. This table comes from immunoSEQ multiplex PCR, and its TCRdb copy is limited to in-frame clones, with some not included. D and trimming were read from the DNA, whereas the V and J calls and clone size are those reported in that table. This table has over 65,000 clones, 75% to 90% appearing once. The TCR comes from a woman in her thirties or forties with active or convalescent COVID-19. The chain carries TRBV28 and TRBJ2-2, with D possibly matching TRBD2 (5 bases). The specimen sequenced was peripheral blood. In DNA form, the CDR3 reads TGTGCCAGCAGTCTAAATAGATTTGGGAGCACCGGGGAGCTGTTTTTT. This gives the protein CASSLNRFGSTGELFF. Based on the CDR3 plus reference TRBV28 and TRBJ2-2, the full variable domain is DVKVTQSSRYLVKRTGEKVFLECVQDMDHENMFWYRQDPGLGLRLIYFSYDVKMKEKGDIPEGYSVSREKKERFSLILESASTNQTSMYLCASSLNRFGSTGELFFGEGSRLTVL.